This entry features one TCR beta chain sequence. Its antigen has not been determined. No base quality values were provided; no much bigger clone lies one nucleotide off. The CDR3 runs 13 amino acids, cysteine and phenylalanine included. Of all the DNA, just the CDR3 is kept, 39 bases in frame from base 1. V is reduced by 5 bases and J by 7 bases, leaving a spacing of 9 bases between them. CDR1 and CDR2 were assigned from the germline V gene (reference sequence) as LNHDA and SQIVND. Participants in the prospective study were aged about 18 to 100 years, lived in about two dozen United States geographic areas, and enrolled through a virtual design. To assign participants to cohorts, the prospective study relied on clinical history that participants themselves reported in a screening survey and a study questionnaire. ImmuneRACE Cohort 3 recovered participants were defined by two consecutive negative NP/OP PCR tests, healthcare professional clearance, or symptom resolution. Mobile phlebotomists in the prospective study collected whole blood, serum and a nasopharyngeal or oropharyngeal swab from every participant. Prospective study participants could optionally give additional blood draws and questionnaires over an approximately two-month period. Before DNA extraction, blood samples from the prospective study were shipped at room temperature or frozen.

The source of the sample is a study of blood T cell repertoires in COVID-19 (dated by TCRdb to between 2020 and 2021). Background on the whole study: Samples covering the acute and convalescent phases of COVID-19 were provided by collaborators in the United States, Italy and Spain. The prospective study material was composed of cDNA or gDNA derived from T cells, B-cell-depleted T cells, or PBMCs. Deeply sampled blood TCRbeta repertoires from subjects exposed to, actively infected with, or recovered from COVID-19 were included in the dataset. The repertoires were released in a freely available public database meant as a resource for research on the immune response to SARS-CoV-2. The samples were drawn from two sources: the first 160 participants of the ongoing ImmuneRACE study, and fewer than 1,500 subjects contributed by 6 global collaborators. A de-identified subject ID, COVID-19 status, age in years and sex were almost always included in the sample metadata. Where HLA class I and class II types were available, the types were taken from metadata supplied by the sample provider, not from assay-based typing.

TCRbeta CDR3 regions were amplified from genomic DNA by means of the immunoSEQ Assay, a bias-controlled multiplex PCR. Turning to the authors' computational methods: The number of nucleated cells in each sample was estimated by amplification of reference gene primers within the assay. Sequence reads were collapsed and filtered to measure the absolute abundance of every unique TCRbeta CDR3 rearrangement. For each sample, productive Simpson clonality was calculated as the square root of Simpson's diversity index across productive rearrangements. Sourced from immuneACCESS, this table was stored by TCRdb with only in-frame sequences that have V and J called. A share of the clones is absent; for the studies checked, an unresolved V gene accounts for under half, and the remainder has no known explanation. V and J calls and clone size are those listed in that table; D and trimming were worked out from the DNA. The sample includes approximately 170,000 clones, with 88% observed a single time. Roughly 10% of the sample is taken by the ten largest.

What the research found in general, with its limitations: Clinical and demographic metadata were provided uncurated, with the amount varying by source and participant.

The sequence was collected from a woman aged 18-29 years who had recovered from COVID-19. The sequence links TRBV19 to TRBJ1-6; possibly the D gene is TRBD1, per 6 matching bases. Sequencing was performed on PBMCs or T cells enriched from blood (not recorded which). The CDR3 loop reads CASSGQGNSPLHF. The sequenced DNA is TGTGCCAGTAGTGGGCAGGGGAATTCACCCCTCCACTTT.